The 6 T cell receptor beta chains reported below all come from one sample, sequenced in a study of blood T cell repertoires in COVID-19. Using immunoSEQ multiplex PCR, the repertoire was profiled, and TCRdb retains in-frame clones only, with some absent. The table has about 260,000 clones, around 84% seen once; the top ten hold roughly 4.9%. The material sequenced was peripheral blood. The origin of the receptors is a woman aged 60 to 75 with COVID-19, enrolled during active disease.

The rearrangement joins TRBV9 to TRBJ2-2; weak D call: TRBD2 (5 bases). Per the germline V gene, CDR1 is SGDLS and CDR2 is YYNGEE. V lost 0 bases, J lost 5 bases, and 17 bases lay in between. The CDR3 is 17 residues long. CDR3 amino acids: CASSVVSRLSTTGELFF. The CDR3 bases are TGTGCCAGCAGCGTAGTGTCGAGACTATCGACAACCGGGGAGCTGTTTTTT.

The chain recombines TRBV5-1 with TRBJ2-3; D call uncertain. This CDR3 has 15 residues. Germline V gene lookup returns CDR1 SGHRS and CDR2 YFSETQ. Trimming pared 0 bases from V and 1 base from J, leaving 9 bases between. CDR3 region: CASSLEWPGTDTQYF. DNA for the CDR3: TGCGCCAGCAGCTTGGAATGGCCCGGCACAGATACGCAGTATTTT. Full variable domain (remainder filled in from reference TRBV5-1 and TRBJ2-3): KAGVTQTPRYLIKTRGQQVTLSCSPISGHRSVSWYQQTPGQGLQFLFEYFSETQRNKGNFPGRFSGRQFSNSRSEMNVSTLELGDSALYLCASSLEWPGTDTQYFGPGTRLTVL.

CDR3 protein: CASSLDSGASNEQFF. The CDR3 nucleotides are TGTGCCAGCAGCTTAGATTCGGGAGCTTCCAATGAGCAGTTCTTC. The chain joins TRBV11-2 to TRBJ2-1; D might be TRBD2 (6 bases). The germline gives CDR1 SGHAT, CDR2 FQNNGV. CDR3 length: 15 residues. V gave up 0 bases and J gave up 6 bases, with 12 bases separating them.

The genes are TRBV11-3 and TRBJ2-2; tentatively, D is TRBD1 (6 bases). Between the trimmed V and J ends, which lost 1 base and 5 bases, there was a span of 8 bases. Looked up from germline, CDR1 is SGHNT and CDR2 is YENEEA. The CDR3 covers 14 residues. The CDR3 nucleotides read TGTGCCAGCAGCTTAGGGACAGTTACCGGGGAGCTGTTTTTT. As protein: CASSLGTVTGELFF.

This chain uses TRBV4-1 with TRBJ1-5; possible D gene TRBD1, 6 bases. The germline CDR1 and CDR2 sequences are MGHRA and YSYEKL. V gave up 0 bases and J gave up 1 base, with 10 bases separating them. The CDR3 spans 16 residues. CDR3 coding DNA: TGCGCCAGCAGCCAAGAAACAGGGTCGAGCAATCAGCCCCAGCATTTT. It specifies CASSQETGSSNQPQHF.

This chain joins TRBV7-9 and TRBJ1-1; weak D call: TRBD1 (6 bases). Germline V gene lookup returns CDR1 SEHNR and CDR2 FQNEAQ (reference sequence). Trimming cost V 7 bases and J 1 base, with 13 bases left between them. The CDR3 length is 14 residues. CDR3 sequence reads: CASTVSTGNTEAFF. The CDR3 DNA follows: TGTGCCAGCACCGTTTCGACAGGGAACACTGAAGCTTTCTTT.